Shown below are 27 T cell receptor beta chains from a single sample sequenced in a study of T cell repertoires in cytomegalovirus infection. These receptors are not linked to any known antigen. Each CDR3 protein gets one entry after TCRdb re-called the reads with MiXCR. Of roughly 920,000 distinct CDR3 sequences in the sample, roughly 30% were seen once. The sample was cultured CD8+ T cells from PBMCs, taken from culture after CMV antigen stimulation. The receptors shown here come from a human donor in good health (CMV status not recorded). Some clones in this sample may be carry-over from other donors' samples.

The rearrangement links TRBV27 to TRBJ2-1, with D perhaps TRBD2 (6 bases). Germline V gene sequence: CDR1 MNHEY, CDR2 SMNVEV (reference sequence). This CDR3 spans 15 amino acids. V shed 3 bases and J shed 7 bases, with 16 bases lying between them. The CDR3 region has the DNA TGTGCCAGCAGTTTCCCGGGACTCCAGTGGAATGAGCAGTTCTTC. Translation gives CASSFPGLQWNEQFF.

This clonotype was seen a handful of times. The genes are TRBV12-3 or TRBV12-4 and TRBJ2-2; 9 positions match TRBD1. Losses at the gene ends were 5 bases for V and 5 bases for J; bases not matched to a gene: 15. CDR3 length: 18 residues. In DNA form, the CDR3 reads TGTGCCAGCAGTGGGAGCCGGGACAGGGCTTTGGGGACCGGGGAGCTGTTTTTT. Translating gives CASSGSRDRALGTGELFF.

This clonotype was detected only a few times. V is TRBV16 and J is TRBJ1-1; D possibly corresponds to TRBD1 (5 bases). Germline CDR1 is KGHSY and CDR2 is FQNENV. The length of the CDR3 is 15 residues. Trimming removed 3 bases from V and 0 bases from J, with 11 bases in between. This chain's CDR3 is CASSHAGVLNTEAFF. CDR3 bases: TGTGCCAGCAGCCATGCGGGGGTTCTGAACACTGAAGCTTTCTTT.

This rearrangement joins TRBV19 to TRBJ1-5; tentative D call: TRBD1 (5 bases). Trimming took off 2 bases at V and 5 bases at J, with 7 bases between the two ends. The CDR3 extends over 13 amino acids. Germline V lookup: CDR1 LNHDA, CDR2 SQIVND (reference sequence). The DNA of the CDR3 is TGTGCCAGTAGTATACAGGGATATCAGCCCCAGCATTTT. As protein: CASSIQGYQPQHF.

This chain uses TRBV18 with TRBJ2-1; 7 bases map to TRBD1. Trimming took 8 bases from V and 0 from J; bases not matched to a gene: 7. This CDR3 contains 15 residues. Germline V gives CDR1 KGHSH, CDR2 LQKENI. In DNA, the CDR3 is TGTGCCAGCACCGGACAGGAAAGCTCCTACAATGAGCAGTTCTTC. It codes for CASTGQESSYNEQFF.

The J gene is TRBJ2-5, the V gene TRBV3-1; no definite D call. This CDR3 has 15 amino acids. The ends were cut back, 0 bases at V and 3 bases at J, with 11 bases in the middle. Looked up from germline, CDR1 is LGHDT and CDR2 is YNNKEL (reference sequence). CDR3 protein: CASSQEETREETQYF. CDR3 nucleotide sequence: TGTGCCAGCAGCCAAGAGGAGACCCGGGAAGAGACCCAGTACTTC.

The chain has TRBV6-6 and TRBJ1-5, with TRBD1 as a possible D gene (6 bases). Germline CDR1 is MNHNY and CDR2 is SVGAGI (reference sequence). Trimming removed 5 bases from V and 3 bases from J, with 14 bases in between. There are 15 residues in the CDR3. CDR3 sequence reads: CASSAYDRYNQPQHF. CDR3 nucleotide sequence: TGTGCCAGCAGTGCTTACGACAGGTACAATCAGCCCCAGCATTTT.

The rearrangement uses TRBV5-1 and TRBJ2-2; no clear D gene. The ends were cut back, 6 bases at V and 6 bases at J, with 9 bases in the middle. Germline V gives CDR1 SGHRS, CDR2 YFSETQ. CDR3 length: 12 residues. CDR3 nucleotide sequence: TGCGCCAGCATCGAAATACCCGGGGAGCTGTTTTTT. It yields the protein CASIEIPGELFF.

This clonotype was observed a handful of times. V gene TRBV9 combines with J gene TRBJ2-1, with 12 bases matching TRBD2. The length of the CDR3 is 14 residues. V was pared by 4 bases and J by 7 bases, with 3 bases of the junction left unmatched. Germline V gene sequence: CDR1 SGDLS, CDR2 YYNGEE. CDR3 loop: CASSPSGGGNEQFF. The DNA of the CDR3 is TGTGCCAGCAGCCCTAGCGGGGGGGGAAATGAGCAGTTCTTC.

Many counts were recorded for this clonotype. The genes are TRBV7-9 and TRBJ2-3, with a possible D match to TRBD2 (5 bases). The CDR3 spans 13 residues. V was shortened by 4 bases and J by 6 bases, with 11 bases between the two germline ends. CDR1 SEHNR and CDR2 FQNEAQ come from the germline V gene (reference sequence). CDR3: CASSYTRSDTQYF. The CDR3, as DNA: TGTGCCAGCAGCTATACTAGATCCGATACGCAGTATTTT. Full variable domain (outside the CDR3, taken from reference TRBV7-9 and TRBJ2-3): DTGVSQNPRHKITKRGQNVTFRCDPISEHNRLYWYRQTLGQGPEFLTYFQNEAQLEKSRLLSDRFSAERPKGSFSTLEIQRTEQGDSAMYLCASSYTRSDTQYFGPGTRLTVL.

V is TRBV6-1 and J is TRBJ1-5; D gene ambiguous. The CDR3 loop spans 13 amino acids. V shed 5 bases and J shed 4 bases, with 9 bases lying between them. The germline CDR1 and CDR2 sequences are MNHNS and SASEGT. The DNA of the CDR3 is TGTGCCAGCAGTTATTGGGAGAATCAGCCCCAGCATTTT. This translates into CASSYWENQPQHF.

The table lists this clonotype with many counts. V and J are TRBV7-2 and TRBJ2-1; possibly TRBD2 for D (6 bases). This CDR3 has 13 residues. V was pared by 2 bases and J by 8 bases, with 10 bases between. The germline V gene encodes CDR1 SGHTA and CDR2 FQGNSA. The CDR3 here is CASSLRGWDEQFF. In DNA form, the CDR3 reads TGTGCCAGCAGCTTACGGGGGTGGGATGAGCAGTTCTTC.

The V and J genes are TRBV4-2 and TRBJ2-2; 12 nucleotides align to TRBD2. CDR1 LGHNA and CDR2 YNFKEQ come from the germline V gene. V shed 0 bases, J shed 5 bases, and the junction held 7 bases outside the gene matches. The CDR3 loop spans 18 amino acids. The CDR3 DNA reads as TGTGCCAGCAGCCAAGAAGCTAGCGGGGGGGCCAGGACCGGGGAGCTGTTTTTT. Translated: CASSQEASGGARTGELFF.

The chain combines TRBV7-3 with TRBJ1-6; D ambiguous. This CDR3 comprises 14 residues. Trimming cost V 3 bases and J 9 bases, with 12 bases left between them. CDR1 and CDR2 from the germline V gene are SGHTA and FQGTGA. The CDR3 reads CASSFAKLGSPLHF. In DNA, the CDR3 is TGTGCCAGCAGCTTCGCTAAGCTAGGTTCACCCCTCCACTTT. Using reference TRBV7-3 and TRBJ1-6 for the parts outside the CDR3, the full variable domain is GAGVSQTPSNKVTEKGKYVELRCDPISGHTALYWYRQSLGQGPEFLIYFQGTGAADDSGLPNDRFFAVRPEGSVSTLKIQRTERGDSAVYLCASSFAKLGSPLHFGNGTRLTVT.

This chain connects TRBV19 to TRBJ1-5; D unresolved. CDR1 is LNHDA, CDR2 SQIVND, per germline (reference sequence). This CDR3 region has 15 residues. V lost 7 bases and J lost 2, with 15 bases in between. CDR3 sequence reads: CASTPPGKGNQPQHF. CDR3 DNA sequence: TGTGCCAGTACCCCGCCTGGTAAGGGCAATCAGCCCCAGCATTTT.

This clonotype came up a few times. CDR3 bases: TGTGCCAGCAGTTATTCCGGGACTTACACAGATACGCAGTATTTT. The encoded protein is CASSYSGTYTDTQYF. V usage is TRBV6-1 and J usage is TRBJ2-3; D might be TRBD2 (6 bases). Trimming stripped 5 bases from V and 2 bases from J, with 14 bases between. CDR3 length: 15 residues. Germline values: CDR1 MNHNS, CDR2 SASEGT.

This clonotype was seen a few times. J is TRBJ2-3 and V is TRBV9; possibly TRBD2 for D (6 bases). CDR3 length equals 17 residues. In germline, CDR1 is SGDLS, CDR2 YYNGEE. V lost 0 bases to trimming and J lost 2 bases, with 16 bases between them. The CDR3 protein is CASSVEGTGVYTDTQYF. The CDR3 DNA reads TGTGCCAGCAGCGTAGAGGGGACTGGTGTTTACACAGATACGCAGTATTTT.

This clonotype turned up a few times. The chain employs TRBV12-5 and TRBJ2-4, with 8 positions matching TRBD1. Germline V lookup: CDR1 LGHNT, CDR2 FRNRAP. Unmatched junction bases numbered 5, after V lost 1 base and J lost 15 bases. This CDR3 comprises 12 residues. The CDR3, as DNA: TGTGCTAGTGGTTTGGGCAGGGGGCGTTTGTACTTC. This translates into CASGLGRGRLYF.

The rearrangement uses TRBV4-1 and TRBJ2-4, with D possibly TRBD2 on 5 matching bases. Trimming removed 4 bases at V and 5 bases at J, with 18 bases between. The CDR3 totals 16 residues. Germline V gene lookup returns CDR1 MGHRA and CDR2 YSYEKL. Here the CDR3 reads CASSPRGWTLENIQYF. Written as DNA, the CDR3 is TGCGCCAGCAGCCCCCGCGGGTGGACCCTGGAAAACATTCAGTACTTC.

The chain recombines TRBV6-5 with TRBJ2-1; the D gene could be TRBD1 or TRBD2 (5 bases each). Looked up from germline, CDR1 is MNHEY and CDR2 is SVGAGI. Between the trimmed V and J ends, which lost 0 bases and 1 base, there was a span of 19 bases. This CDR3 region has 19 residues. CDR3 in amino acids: CASSYSTPGGTLSYNEQFF. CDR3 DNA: TGTGCCAGCAGTTACTCGACTCCTGGGGGTACGTTATCCTACAATGAGCAGTTCTTC.

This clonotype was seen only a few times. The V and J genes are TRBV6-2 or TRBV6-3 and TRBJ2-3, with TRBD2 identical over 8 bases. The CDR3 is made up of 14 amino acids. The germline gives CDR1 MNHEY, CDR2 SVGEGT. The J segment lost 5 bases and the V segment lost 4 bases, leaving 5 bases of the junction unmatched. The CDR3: CASSSAGGVDTQYF. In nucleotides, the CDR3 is TGTGCCAGCAGTTCCGCGGGGGGTGTAGATACGCAGTATTTT.

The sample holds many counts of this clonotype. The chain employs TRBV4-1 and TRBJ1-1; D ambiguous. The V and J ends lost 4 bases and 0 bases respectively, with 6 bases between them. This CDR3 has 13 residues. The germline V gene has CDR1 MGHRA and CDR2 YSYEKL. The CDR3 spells CASSRVVNTEAFF. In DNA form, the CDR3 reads TGCGCCAGCAGCCGCGTAGTGAACACTGAAGCTTTCTTT.

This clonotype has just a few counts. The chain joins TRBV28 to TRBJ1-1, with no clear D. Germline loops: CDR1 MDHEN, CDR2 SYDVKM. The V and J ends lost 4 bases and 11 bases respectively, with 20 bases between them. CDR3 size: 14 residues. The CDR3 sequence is CASSSRIRELSAFF. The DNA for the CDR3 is TGTGCCAGCAGTTCCCGCATTAGGGAGTTGAGTGCTTTCTTT.

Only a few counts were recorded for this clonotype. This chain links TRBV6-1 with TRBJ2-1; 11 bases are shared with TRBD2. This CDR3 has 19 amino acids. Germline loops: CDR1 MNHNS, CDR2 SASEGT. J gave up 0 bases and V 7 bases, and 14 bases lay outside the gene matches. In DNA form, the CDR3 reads TGTGCCAGCACCCTTCTAGCGGGGGGCCTAAGGAGCTCCTACAATGAGCAGTTCTTC. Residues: CASTLLAGGLRSSYNEQFF.

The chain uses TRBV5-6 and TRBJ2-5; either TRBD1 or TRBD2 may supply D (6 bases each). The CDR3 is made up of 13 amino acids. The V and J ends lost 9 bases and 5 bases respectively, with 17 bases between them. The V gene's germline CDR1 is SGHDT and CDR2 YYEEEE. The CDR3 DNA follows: TGTGCCACCTCTACCTGGGGGGCTGAGACCCAGTACTTC. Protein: CATSTWGAETQYF.

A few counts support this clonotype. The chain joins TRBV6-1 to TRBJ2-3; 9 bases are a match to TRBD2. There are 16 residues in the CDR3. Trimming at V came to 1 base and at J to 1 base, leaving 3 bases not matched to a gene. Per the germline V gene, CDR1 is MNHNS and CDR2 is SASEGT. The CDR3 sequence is CASSEVRLAGTDTQYF. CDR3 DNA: TGTGCCAGCAGTGAAGTCCGACTAGCGGGCACAGATACGCAGTATTTT.

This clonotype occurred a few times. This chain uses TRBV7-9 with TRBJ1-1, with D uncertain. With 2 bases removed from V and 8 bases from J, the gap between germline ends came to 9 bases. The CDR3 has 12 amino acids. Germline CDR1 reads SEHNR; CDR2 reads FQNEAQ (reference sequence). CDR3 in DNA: TGTGCCAGCAGCTTACTCGCAGTCGAAGCTTTCTTT. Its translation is CASSLLAVEAFF.